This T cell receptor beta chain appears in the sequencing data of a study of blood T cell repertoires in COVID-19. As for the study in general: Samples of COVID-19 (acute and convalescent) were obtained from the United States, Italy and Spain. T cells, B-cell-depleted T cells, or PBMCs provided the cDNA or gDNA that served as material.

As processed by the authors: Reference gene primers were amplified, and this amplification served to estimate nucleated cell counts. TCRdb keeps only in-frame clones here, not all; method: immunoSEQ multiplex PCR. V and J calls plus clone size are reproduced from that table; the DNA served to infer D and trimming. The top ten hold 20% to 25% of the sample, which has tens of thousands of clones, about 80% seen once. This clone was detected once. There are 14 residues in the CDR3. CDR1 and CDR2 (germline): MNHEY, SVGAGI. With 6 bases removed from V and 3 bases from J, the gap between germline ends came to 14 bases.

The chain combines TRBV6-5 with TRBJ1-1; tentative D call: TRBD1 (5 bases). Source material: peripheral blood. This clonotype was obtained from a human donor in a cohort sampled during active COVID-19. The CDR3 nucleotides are TGTGCCAGCAGAGAGTTCGGAGGGGACACTGAAGCTTTCTTT. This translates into CASREFGGDTEAFF.